This TCR beta chain was sequenced during a study of cytomegalovirus exposure and HLA in healthy donors. Study findings and constraints: Later analysis identified 16,000 or so TCR beta sequences associated with HLA alleles, using a false discovery rate threshold of 0.05. It was in a later analysis that TCR association rates were seen to vary by HLA locus, highest for DRB1 and lowest for HLA-C.

Remarks on this clone: Its antigen is unknown.

The CDR3 totals 15 residues. Between the trimmed V and J ends, which lost 5 bases and 1 base, there was a span of 14 bases. Germline assignment: CDR1 SGHVS and CDR2 FNYEAQ. The PCR made use of 60 Vbeta and 13 Jbeta primers. The data were produced by immunoSEQ multiplex PCR, yet TCRdb's version contains in-frame clones alone and is incomplete. Of about 230,000 clones listed, approximately 84% are singletons. The origin of this receptor is a girl aged 2 to 9 in good health and CMV-seronegative. Sequenced: PBMCs. V is TRBV7-6 and J is TRBJ1-1; D not certain. This CDR3 reads CASSSRQAKNTEAFF. CDR3 DNA sequence: TGTGCCAGCAGCAGCAGGCAGGCGAAGAACACTGAAGCTTTCTTT. Supplemented by reference TRBV7-6 and TRBJ1-1, the full variable domain reads GAGVSQSPRYKVTKRGQDVALRCDPISGHVSLYWYRQALGQGPEFLTYFNYEAQQDKSGLPNDRFSAERPEGSISTLTIQRTEQRDSAMYRCASSSRQAKNTEAFFGQGTRLTVV.